The clone carrying this T cell receptor beta chain has only a few counts. This sample was included in a study of radiotherapy plus CTLA-4 blockade in lung cancer. TCRdb's copy holds only in-frame clones and misses some; the assay was immunoSEQ multiplex PCR. Here the sample spans 50,000 to 85,000 clones, around 86% being singletons. The germline V and J ends were trimmed by 0 bases and 4 bases, with 11 bases remaining between them. The CDR3 consists of 15 residues. Germline V lookup: CDR1 SGHRS, CDR2 YFSETQ. The sequencing used peripheral blood, collected from a patient treated with radiotherapy plus ipilimumab. V usage is TRBV5-1 and J usage is TRBJ1-3; no reliable D call. This clonotype originated in a human donor with non-small cell lung cancer who had a partial response to radiotherapy plus ipilimumab. The CDR3 protein is CASSLVSTGGNTIYF. Here the CDR3 DNA reads TGCGCCAGCAGCTTGGTTTCGACGGGAGGAAACACCATATATTTT. The full variable domain, in which reference TRBV5-1 and TRBJ1-3 provide the parts outside the CDR3, is KAGVTQTPRYLIKTRGQQVTLSCSPISGHRSVSWYQQTPGQGLQFLFEYFSETQRNKGNFPGRFSGRQFSNSRSEMNVSTLELGDSALYLCASSLVSTGGNTIYFGEGSWLTVV.